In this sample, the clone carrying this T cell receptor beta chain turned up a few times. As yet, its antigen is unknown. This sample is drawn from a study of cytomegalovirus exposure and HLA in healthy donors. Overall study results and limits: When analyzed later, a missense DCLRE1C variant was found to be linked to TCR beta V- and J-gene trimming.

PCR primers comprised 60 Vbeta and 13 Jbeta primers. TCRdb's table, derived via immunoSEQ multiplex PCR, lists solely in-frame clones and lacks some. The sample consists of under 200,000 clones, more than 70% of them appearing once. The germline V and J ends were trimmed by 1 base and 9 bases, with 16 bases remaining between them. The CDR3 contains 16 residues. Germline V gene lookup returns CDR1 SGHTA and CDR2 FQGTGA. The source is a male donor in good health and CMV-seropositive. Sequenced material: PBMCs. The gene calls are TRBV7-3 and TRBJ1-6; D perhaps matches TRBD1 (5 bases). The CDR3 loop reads CASSLKSQGDGSPLHF. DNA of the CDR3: TGTGCCAGCAGCTTAAAAAGTCAGGGCGATGGTTCACCCCTCCACTTT.